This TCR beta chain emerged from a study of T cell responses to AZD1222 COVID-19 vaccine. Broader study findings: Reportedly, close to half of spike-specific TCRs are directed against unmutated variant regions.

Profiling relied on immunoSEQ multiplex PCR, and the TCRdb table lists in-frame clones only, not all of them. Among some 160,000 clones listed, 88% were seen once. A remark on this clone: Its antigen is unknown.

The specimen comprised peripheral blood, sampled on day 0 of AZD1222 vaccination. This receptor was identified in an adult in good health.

The CDR3 is CASSLALGTDTQYF. The CDR3 DNA sequence: TGCGCCAGCAGCTTGGCCCTGGGCACAGATACGCAGTATTTT. The chain has TRBV5-1 and TRBJ2-3; D remains unclear. This CDR3 is built from 14 residues. With 0 bases removed from V and 1 base from J, the gap between germline ends came to 6 bases. CDR1 is SGHRS, CDR2 YFSETQ, per germline.